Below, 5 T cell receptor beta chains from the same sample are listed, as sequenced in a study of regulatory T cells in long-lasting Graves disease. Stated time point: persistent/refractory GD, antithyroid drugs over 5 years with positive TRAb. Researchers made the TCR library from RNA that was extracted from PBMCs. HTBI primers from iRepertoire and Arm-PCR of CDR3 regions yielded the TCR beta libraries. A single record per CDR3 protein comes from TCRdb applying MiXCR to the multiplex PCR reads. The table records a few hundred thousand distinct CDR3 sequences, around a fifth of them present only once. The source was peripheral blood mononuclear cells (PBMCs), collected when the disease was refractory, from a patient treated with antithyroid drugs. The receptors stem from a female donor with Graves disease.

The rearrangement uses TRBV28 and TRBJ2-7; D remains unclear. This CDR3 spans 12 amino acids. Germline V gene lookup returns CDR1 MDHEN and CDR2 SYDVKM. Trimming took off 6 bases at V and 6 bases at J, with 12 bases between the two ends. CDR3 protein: CASSGLKPEQYF. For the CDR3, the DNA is TGTGCCAGCAGCGGGTTAAAACCCGAGCAGTACTTC.

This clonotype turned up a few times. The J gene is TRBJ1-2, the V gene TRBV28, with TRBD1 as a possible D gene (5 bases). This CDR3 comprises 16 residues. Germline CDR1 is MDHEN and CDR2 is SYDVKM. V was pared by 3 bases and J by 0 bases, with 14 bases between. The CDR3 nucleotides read TGTGCCAGCAGTTTGATTACAGGAAGAGCTAACTATGGCTACACCTTC. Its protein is CASSLITGRANYGYTF.

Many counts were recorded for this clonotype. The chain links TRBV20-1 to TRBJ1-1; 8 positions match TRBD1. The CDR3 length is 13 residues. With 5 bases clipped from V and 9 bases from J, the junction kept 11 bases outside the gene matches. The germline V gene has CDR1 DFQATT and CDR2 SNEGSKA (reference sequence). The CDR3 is CSAVDRAGYKAFF. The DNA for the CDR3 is TGCAGTGCTGTGGACAGGGCAGGATATAAAGCTTTCTTT.

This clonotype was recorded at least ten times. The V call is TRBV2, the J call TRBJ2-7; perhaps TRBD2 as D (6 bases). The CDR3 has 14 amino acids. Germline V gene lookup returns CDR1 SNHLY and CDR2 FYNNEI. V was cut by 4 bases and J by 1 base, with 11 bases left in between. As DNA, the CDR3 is TGTGCCAGCAGTGTCAGCGGGCCTTCCTACGAGCAGTACTTC. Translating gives CASSVSGPSYEQYF.

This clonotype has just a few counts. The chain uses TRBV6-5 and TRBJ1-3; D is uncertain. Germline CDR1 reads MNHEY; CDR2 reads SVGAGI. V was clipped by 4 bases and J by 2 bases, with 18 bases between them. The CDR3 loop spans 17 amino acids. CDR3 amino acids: CASSFPAGRRAGNTIYF. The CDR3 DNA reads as TGTGCCAGCAGTTTCCCCGCCGGTCGAAGAGCTGGAAACACCATATATTTT.